This note documents a single T cell receptor beta chain sequence. Its matching antigen is unknown. The data were produced by immunoSEQ multiplex PCR, yet TCRdb's version contains in-frame clones alone and is incomplete. The table records roughly 9,100 clones, roughly nine tenths of them present only once. There are 14 residues in the CDR3. V dropped 8 bases and J dropped 4 bases, with 15 bases sitting between them. Germline-derived CDR1 and CDR2 are MDHEN and SYDVKM. The sample is drawn from a study of T cells after posttransplantation cyclophosphamide. Points from the study as a whole: Later blood repertoires were often dominated by clones from the donor CD8+ memory compartment. Blood and skin or GI T cell repertoires showed limited TRB overlap.

This TCR came from an older woman in good health, CMV-negative, and a related stem cell transplant donor. This rearrangement joins TRBV28 to TRBJ1-5, with D perhaps TRBD1 (6 bases). The sample comprised memory CD4+ T cells sorted from PBMCs. The CDR3 here is CASARTDLNQPQHF. The CDR3 DNA reads TGTGCCAGCGCCCGGACAGACTTAAATCAGCCCCAGCATTTT.